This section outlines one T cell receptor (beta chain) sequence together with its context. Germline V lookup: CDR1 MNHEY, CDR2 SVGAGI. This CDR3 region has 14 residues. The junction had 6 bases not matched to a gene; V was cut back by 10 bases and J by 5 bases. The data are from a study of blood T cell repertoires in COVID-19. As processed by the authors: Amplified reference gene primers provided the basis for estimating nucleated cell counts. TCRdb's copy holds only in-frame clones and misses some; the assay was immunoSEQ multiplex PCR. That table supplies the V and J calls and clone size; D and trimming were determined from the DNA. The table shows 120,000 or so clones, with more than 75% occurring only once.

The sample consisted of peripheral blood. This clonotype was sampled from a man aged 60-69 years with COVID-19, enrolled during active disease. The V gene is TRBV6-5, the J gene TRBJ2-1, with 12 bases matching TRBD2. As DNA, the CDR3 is TGTGCCACCCAGACTAGCGGGAGTAACAATGAGCAGTTCTTC. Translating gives CATQTSGSNNEQFF.